This T cell receptor beta chain originates from a study of regulatory T cells in long-lasting Graves disease. Relying on iRepertoire HTBI primers and Arm-PCR of CDR3 regions, the team built TCR beta libraries. TCRdb re-called the multiplex PCR reads with MiXCR, one entry per CDR3 protein. Of more than 300,000 distinct CDR3 sequences in the sample, around 16% were seen once. CDR3 size: 14 residues. CDR1 and CDR2 (germline): MNHEY, SVGEGT. V gave up 7 bases and J gave up 5 bases, with 12 bases separating them. Time point described: newly diagnosed GD, antithyroid drugs for less than 3 months. Scientists built the TCR library using RNA that was extracted from PBMCs. The same sample was also used in a study of T cells in Graves' hyperthyroidism and ophthalmopathy. That paper adds: Blood samples included most of the expanded thyroid clonotypes exceeding 0.001.

The sequencing used peripheral blood mononuclear cells (PBMCs), collected at new diagnosis, from a patient treated with antithyroid drugs. The genes are TRBV6-2 or TRBV6-3 and TRBJ1-6; weak D call: TRBD1 (6 bases). The sequence was obtained from a young woman with Graves disease. The CDR3 loop is CASTSTGDNSPLHF. DNA of the CDR3: TGTGCCAGCACCTCGACAGGAGATAATTCACCCCTCCACTTT.